The source of this T cell receptor beta chain is a study of shared clonotypes between healthy human individuals. The CDR3 totals 15 residues. The germline V gene encodes CDR1 SEHNR and CDR2 FQNEAQ (reference sequence). V lost 1 base to trimming and J lost 12 bases; unmatched junction nucleotides: 9. This table comes from immunoSEQ multiplex PCR, and its TCRdb copy is limited to in-frame clones, with some not included. The top ten clones hold around 13% of a sample with fewer than 500,000 clones, over 60% of them seen once. This sequence was found in a middle-aged woman in good health. Some clones in this sample may be carry-over from other donors' samples. The J gene is TRBJ2-1, the V gene TRBV7-9, with 10 nucleotides matching TRBD2. Sequences were obtained from PBMCs. The CDR3 protein is CASSLVEREGRVQFF. The CDR3 bases are TGTGCCAGCAGCTTAGTCGAGCGGGAGGGCCGGGTGCAGTTCTTC.